The rows below give T cell receptor beta chains drawn from one sample of a study of T cell responses to AZD1222 COVID-19 vaccine. Produced via immunoSEQ multiplex PCR; TCRdb's table is partial and in-frame only. This repertoire shows about 100,000 clones, just over 85% found once; its top ten account for about 3.5%. The sequencing used peripheral blood, collected on day 0 of AZD1222 vaccination. The receptors derive from an adult in good health. Both conserved end residues are trimmed from each CDR3.

j_call: TRBJ1-5; v_call: TRBV6-5; cdr3_aa: ASLSRDRDNQPQH
j_call: TRBJ2-1; v_call: TRBV13; cdr3_aa: ASSLEGDPLHNEQF
j_call: TRBJ2-5; v_call: TRBV15; cdr3_aa: ATSRDPGQLAEDQY
j_call: TRBJ1-1; v_call: TRBV12-5; cdr3_aa: ASGLRDGEAF
j_call: TRBJ1-5; v_call: TRBV6-5; cdr3_aa: ASSYRAGGNQPQH
j_call: TRBJ2-5; v_call: TRBV12-5; cdr3_aa: ASGDIQETQY
j_call: TRBJ1-5; v_call: TRBV12-3/TRBV12-4; cdr3_aa: ASSPSENQPQH
j_call: TRBJ1-6; v_call: TRBV5-4; cdr3_aa: ASSSKDGSSYNSPLH
j_call: TRBJ1-2; v_call: TRBV30; cdr3_aa: AWEPGRGYGYT
j_call: TRBJ1-3; v_call: TRBV29-1; cdr3_aa: SVRRDIGNTIY
j_call: TRBJ1-6; v_call: TRBV5-1; cdr3_aa: ASSLGAGGGGSPLH
j_call: TRBJ1-5; v_call: TRBV5-8; cdr3_aa: ASSTFDRGYQPQH
j_call: TRBJ2-5; v_call: TRBV7-3; cdr3_aa: ASSPGSGVETQY
j_call: TRBJ1-5; v_call: TRBV4-1; cdr3_aa: ASSQVGTGVDQPQH
j_call: TRBJ2-3; v_call: TRBV24-1; cdr3_aa: ATSDFPSGGGADTQY
j_call: TRBJ2-7; v_call: TRBV7-2; cdr3_aa: ASSLGSGVPYEQY
j_call: TRBJ1-1; v_call: TRBV5-1; cdr3_aa: ASSGGHPNTEAF
j_call: TRBJ1-5; v_call: TRBV4-1; cdr3_aa: ASSLGGQYSNQPQH
j_call: TRBJ2-1; v_call: TRBV4-2; cdr3_aa: ASSRGQGGWDEQF
j_call: TRBJ1-4; v_call: TRBV6-6; cdr3_aa: ASRRNNEKLF
j_call: TRBJ1-4; v_call: TRBV30; cdr3_aa: AWSQGWEEKLF
j_call: TRBJ2-1; v_call: TRBV4-1; cdr3_aa: ASSQDRGGPF
j_call: TRBJ1-6; v_call: TRBV6-1; cdr3_aa: ASSEAWGGYSPLH
j_call: TRBJ2-7; v_call: TRBV5-4; cdr3_aa: ASSLPGQGSYEQY
j_call: TRBJ1-1; v_call: TRBV3-1/TRBV3-2; cdr3_aa: ASSRTENEAF
j_call: TRBJ1-5; v_call: TRBV19; cdr3_aa: ASSIQQGNQPQH
j_call: TRBJ2-7; v_call: TRBV28; cdr3_aa: ASSQGTAVMYEQY
j_call: TRBJ2-5; v_call: TRBV5-1; cdr3_aa: ASSSDPQETQY
j_call: TRBJ1-1; v_call: TRBV19; cdr3_aa: ASSIRRHTALKNTEAF
j_call: TRBJ1-5; v_call: TRBV4-1; cdr3_aa: ASSHGGTGGGTQH
j_call: TRBJ2-7; v_call: TRBV24-1; cdr3_aa: ATSDSAAPGQY
j_call: TRBJ1-1; v_call: TRBV5-8; cdr3_aa: ASTTFGGKNTEAF
j_call: TRBJ1-6; v_call: TRBV10-3; cdr3_aa: AISGRLESHILH
j_call: TRBJ2-2; v_call: TRBV11-1; cdr3_aa: ASSLTPGTWELF
j_call: TRBJ1-1; v_call: TRBV28; cdr3_aa: ASSLWGEGADTEAF
j_call: TRBJ1-1; v_call: TRBV30; cdr3_aa: AWSRQGANTEAF
j_call: TRBJ2-1; v_call: TRBV9; cdr3_aa: ASSLQGIAGEYNEQF
j_call: TRBJ1-1; v_call: TRBV30; cdr3_aa: AWSSIQGAEAF
j_call: TRBJ1-5; v_call: TRBV7-2; cdr3_aa: ASSLVWTAQNQPQH
j_call: TRBJ1-5; v_call: TRBV29-1; cdr3_aa: SVGGDINQPQH
j_call: TRBJ1-2; v_call: TRBV7-2; cdr3_aa: ASSLDPRGRLGYT
j_call: TRBJ1-5; v_call: TRBV28; cdr3_aa: ASRDTHSNQPQH
j_call: TRBJ1-2; v_call: TRBV5-1; cdr3_aa: ASSSGDDYGYT
j_call: TRBJ1-3; v_call: TRBV5-6; cdr3_aa: ASSRRGQGPSGNTIY
j_call: TRBJ1-6; v_call: TRBV7-9; cdr3_aa: ASSLNRGGDSPLH
j_call: TRBJ1-5; v_call: TRBV30; cdr3_aa: AWSVTGNQPQH
j_call: TRBJ1-1; v_call: TRBV7-8; cdr3_aa: ASTLAGGVGYTEAF